This is a list of T cell receptor beta chains from one sample in a study of blood T cell repertoires in COVID-19. TCRdb's copy holds only in-frame clones and misses some; the assay was immunoSEQ multiplex PCR. The sample yields 110,000 to 150,000 clones, almost 90% seen once. Sample: peripheral blood. The receptors stem from a woman aged 55-70 years with acute or convalescent COVID-19. Each CDR3 is given without its conserved first and last residue. The listing skips clone size in some rows; elsewhere it reads once, few, many or a size class.

abundance	j_gene	v_gene	CDR3aa
-	TRBJ1-4	TRBV29-1	SGKTGGGEKLF
-	TRBJ1-5	TRBV10-3	AISDSDRGGHQPQH
-	TRBJ1-1	TRBV11-2	ASSLAGNSVSGTEAF
-	TRBJ1-3	TRBV29-1	SVEFHRNSGNTIY
once	TRBJ2-3	TRBV28	ASSSTTSGGAVG
-	TRBJ1-1	TRBV24-1	ATSDQIPGQTWDTEAF
-	TRBJ1-5	TRBV30	AWSGSNQPQH
-	TRBJ2-1	TRBV2	ASSPGLAEQF
-	TRBJ1-2	TRBV6-5	ASSETGTGYGYT
-	TRBJ1-2	TRBV29-1	SVGRSNYGYT
few	TRBJ1-6	TRBV28	ASGMTGDDSPLH
-	TRBJ1-1	TRBV28	ASSRGETGYTEAF
-	TRBJ2-2	TRBV9	ASSVSTGANTGELF
-	TRBJ1-1	TRBV6-5	ASRYSGTGEAF
-	TRBJ2-2	TRBV7-3	ASSRKGGRIMNTGELF
-	TRBJ2-1	TRBV5-1	ASRQERNNEQF
-	TRBJ1-2	TRBV15	ATSRAGFDYGYT
-	TRBJ1-2	TRBV11-2	ASSAGGRITNYGYT
-	TRBJ1-2	TRBV28	ASSTGWVYGYT
-	TRBJ1-2	TRBV6-5	ASSYAGPSYGYT
-	TRBJ1-3	TRBV5-4	ASSLVGQASGNTIY
-	TRBJ2-5	TRBV9	ASSREGETQY
few	TRBJ1-3	TRBV7-2	ASSSQGAAGNTIY
-	TRBJ1-5	TRBV28	ASSHNGMLNQPQH
-	TRBJ1-1	TRBV29-1	SVTTGGNTEAF
-	TRBJ2-2	TRBV4-2	ASSQEGLVNTGELF